The rows below give T cell receptor beta chains drawn from one sample of a study of OX40 agonist ivuxolimab in advanced cancers. Libraries were prepared by immunoSEQ multiplex PCR; TCRdb keeps only in-frame clonotypes and omits some of them. This sample has fewer than 85,000 clones, with 70% to 80% found just once. This specimen consisted of CD4+ or CD8+ T cells sorted from blood, obtained in a trial of the OX40 agonist ivuxolimab. These receptors were taken from an adult with an advanced solid tumor such as melanoma, head and neck, liver or kidney cancer. Each CDR3 is given with its conserved first and last residue. D genes are given only for firm matches. A row's size may be missing; if present it is once, few, many or a size class.

V	D	size	J	DNA	CDR3
TRBV5-1	-	-	TRBJ2-3	TGCGCCAGCAGACCGGACGTTAGCACAGATACGCAGTATTTT	CASRPDVSTDTQYF
TRBV9	-	-	TRBJ1-1	TGTGCCAGCAGCGTATTACAGGGCCCAGCTGAAGCTTTCTTT	CASSVLQGPAEAFF
TRBV7-3	TRBD1	-	TRBJ1-1	TGTGCCAGCAGCTTTGGGACAGCCTTGAACACTGAAGCTTTCTTT	CASSFGTALNTEAFF
TRBV5-1	-	-	TRBJ2-3	TGCGCCAGCAGCTTGGCGTCTGAACGGGCAGATACGCAGTATTTT	CASSLASERADTQYF
TRBV7-9	-	few	TRBJ2-7	TGTGCCAGCAGCTTAGATGAAACCTGGGAGCAGTACTTC	CASSLDETWEQYF
TRBV6-5	-	once	TRBJ2-6	TGTGCCAGCAGAGGGTCTGGGGCCAACGTCCTGACTTTC	CASRGSGANVLTF
TRBV18	TRBD1	-	TRBJ1-1	TGTGCCAGCTCACCCTGGGACAGGGGAAACACTGAAGCTTTCTTT	CASSPWDRGNTEAFF
TRBV5-1	-	-	TRBJ1-1	TGCGCCAGCAGCCGAGATCCAGGGGAGACTGAAGCTTTCTTT	CASSRDPGETEAFF
TRBV28	TRBD2	few	TRBJ2-1	TGTGCCAGCAGTCCGCGAGCGGGAGGGTATCACAATGAGCAGTTCTTC	CASSPRAGGYHNEQFF
TRBV5-8	TRBD1	few	TRBJ1-5	TGTGCCAGCAGACACGACAGGGGGGGTGGCAATCAGCCCCAGCATTTT	CASRHDRGGGNQPQHF
TRBV5-1	TRBD1	-	TRBJ1-3	TGCGCCAGCAGCCGATACGACAGGGGATCAGGAAACACCATATATTTT	CASSRYDRGSGNTIYF
TRBV5-1	-	-	TRBJ2-6	TGCGCCAGCAGCTTGAACGTAGGGGCTGGGGCCAACGTCCTGACTTTC	CASSLNVGAGANVLTF
TRBV19	-	-	TRBJ1-5	TGTGCCAGTAGTAGGACAGTTGGTAGCAATCAGCCCCAGCATTTT	CASSRTVGSNQPQHF
TRBV2	-	-	TRBJ1-4	TGTGCCAGCAGGCAGGGCAGCGAAAAACTGTTTTTT	CASRQGSEKLFF
TRBV5-1	-	medium-sized	TRBJ1-2	TGCGCCAGCACCCCTTCGGTGGCTAACTATGGCTACACCTTC	CASTPSVANYGYTF
TRBV27	-	-	TRBJ1-1	TGTGCCAGCTCCAGTAGGGTCCGAGCTTTCTTT	CASSSRVRAFF
TRBV19	-	-	TRBJ1-2	TGTGCCAGTAGTATTGTGGGGAACGCTAACTATGGCTACACCTTC	CASSIVGNANYGYTF
TRBV7-8	-	-	TRBJ1-5	TGTGCCAGCAGCTTAGCTGGGGTTGAGGGCAATCAGCCCCAGCATTTT	CASSLAGVEGNQPQHF
TRBV2	TRBD2	-	TRBJ2-7	TGTGCCAGCAGTGAAGGAAGGGCGGGAGGCTACTACGAGCAGTACTTC	CASSEGRAGGYYEQYF
TRBV6-1	TRBD1	-	TRBJ1-5	TGTGCCAGCATTCGGACAGGGCGTAATCAGCCCCAGCATTTT	CASIRTGRNQPQHF
TRBV7-9	TRBD2	-	TRBJ2-5	TGTGCCAGCAGCCTGGGACTAGCGGGAGTAGAGACCCAGTACTTC	CASSLGLAGVETQYF
TRBV10-3	TRBD1	few	TRBJ1-2	TGTGCCATCAGGTACAATAGCCAGGGGGAAGGCTACACCTTC	CAIRYNSQGEGYTF
TRBV30	TRBD2	-	TRBJ2-2	TGTGCCTGGAGAAGAACTAGCGGGAGAGGCGGGGAGCTGTTTTTT	CAWRRTSGRGGELFF
TRBV19	-	-	TRBJ2-2	TGTGCCAGTATGGAGTCTTACAGCGGGGAGCTGTTTTTT	CASMESYSGELFF